The source of this T cell receptor beta chain is a study of blood T cell repertoires in COVID-19. Study-wide background: Spain, Italy and the United States supplied samples that represented acute and convalescent COVID-19.

V lost 5 bases, J lost 4 bases, and 4 bases stayed unmatched. The germline gives CDR1 ENHRY, CDR2 SYGVKD. This CDR3 contains 13 residues. Original data processing: Cell counts per sample came from amplifying reference gene primers. Sequenced by immunoSEQ multiplex PCR; TCRdb stores in-frame clones only, minus some. V and J calls and clone size are as listed in that table; D and trimming were resolved from the DNA. Altogether hundreds of thousands of clones are present, 88% being singletons, with the ten largest covering around 1.3%. Participant ages covered roughly 18 to 89 years across about 25 US areas. Membership in each cohort depended on participant-reported clinical history.

The rearrangement joins TRBV10-3 to TRBJ2-7; 8 bases fit TRBD2. The source material was PBMCs or T cells enriched from blood (not recorded which). This receptor was identified in a woman in her 40s with acute COVID-19. In DNA, the CDR3 is TGTGCCATCAGTAGCGGGAGTCTTTACGAGCAGTACTTC. This gives the protein CAISSGSLYEQYF.